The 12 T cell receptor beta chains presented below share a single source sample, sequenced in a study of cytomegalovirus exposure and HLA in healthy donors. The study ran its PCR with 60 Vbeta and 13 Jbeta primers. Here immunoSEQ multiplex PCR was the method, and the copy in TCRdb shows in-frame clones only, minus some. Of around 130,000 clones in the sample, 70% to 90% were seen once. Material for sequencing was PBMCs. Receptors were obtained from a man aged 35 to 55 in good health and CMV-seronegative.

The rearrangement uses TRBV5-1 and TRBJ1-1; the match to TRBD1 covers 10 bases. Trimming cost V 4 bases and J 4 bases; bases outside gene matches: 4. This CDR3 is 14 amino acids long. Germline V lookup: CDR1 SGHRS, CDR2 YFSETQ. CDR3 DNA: TGCGCCAGCAGCCACGGGACAGGGGTCACTGAAGCTTTCTTT. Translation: CASSHGTGVTEAFF.

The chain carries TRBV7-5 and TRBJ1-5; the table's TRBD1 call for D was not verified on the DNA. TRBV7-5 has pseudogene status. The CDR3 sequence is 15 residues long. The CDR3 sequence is CARRFSGGRNQPQHF. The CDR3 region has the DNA TGTGCCAGAAGGTTCTCAGGGGGTCGTAATCAGCCCCAGCATTTT.

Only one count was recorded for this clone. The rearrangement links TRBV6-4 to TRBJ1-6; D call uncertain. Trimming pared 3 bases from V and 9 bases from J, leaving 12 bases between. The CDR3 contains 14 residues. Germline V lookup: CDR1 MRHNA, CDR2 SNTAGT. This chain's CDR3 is CASSELAVGSPLHF. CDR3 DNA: TGTGCCAGCAGTGAGCTAGCTGTGGGTTCACCCCTCCACTTT.

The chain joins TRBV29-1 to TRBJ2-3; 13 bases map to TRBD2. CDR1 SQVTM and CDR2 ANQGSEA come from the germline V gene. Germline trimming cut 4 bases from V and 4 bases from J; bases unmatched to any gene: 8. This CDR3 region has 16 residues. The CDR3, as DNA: TGCAGCGTTGGTTATGGACTAGCGGGAGCCTCAGATACGCAGTATTTT. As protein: CSVGYGLAGASDTQYF.

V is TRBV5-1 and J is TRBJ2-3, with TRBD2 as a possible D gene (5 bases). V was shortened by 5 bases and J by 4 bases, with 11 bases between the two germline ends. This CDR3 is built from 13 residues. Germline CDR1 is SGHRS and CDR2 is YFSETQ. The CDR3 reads CASSGEGADTQYF. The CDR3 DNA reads TGCGCCAGCAGTGGAGAGGGCGCAGATACGCAGTATTTT. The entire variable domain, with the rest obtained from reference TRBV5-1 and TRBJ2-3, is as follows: KAGVTQTPRYLIKTRGQQVTLSCSPISGHRSVSWYQQTPGQGLQFLFEYFSETQRNKGNFPGRFSGRQFSNSRSEMNVSTLELGDSALYLCASSGEGADTQYFGPGTRLTVL.

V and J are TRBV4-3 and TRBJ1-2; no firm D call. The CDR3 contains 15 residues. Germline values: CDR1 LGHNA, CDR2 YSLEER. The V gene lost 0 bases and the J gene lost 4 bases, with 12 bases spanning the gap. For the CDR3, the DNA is TGCGCCAGCAGCCAAGAAGTTCGGAGTTTCTATGGCTACACCTTC. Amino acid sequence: CASSQEVRSFYGYTF.

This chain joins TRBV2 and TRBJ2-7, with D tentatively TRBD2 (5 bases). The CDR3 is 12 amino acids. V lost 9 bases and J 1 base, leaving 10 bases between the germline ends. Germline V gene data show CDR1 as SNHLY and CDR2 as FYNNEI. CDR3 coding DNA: TGTGCCAGTTCGGCGGGTTCCTACGAGCAGTACTTC. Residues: CASSAGSYEQYF.

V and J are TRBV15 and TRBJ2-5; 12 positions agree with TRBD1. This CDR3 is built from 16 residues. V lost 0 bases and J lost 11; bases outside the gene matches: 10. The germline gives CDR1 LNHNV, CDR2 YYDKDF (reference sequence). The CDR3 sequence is CATSRDPGQGAREQYF. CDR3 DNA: TGTGCCACCAGCAGAGATCCGGGACAGGGGGCGCGGGAGCAGTACTTC. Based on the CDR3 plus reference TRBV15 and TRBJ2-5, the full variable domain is DAMVIQNPRYQVTQFGKPVTLSCSQTLNHNVMYWYQQKSSQAPKLLFHYYDKDFNNEADTPDNFQSRRPNTSFCFLDIRSPGLGDTAMYLCATSRDPGQGAREQYFGPGTRLLVL.

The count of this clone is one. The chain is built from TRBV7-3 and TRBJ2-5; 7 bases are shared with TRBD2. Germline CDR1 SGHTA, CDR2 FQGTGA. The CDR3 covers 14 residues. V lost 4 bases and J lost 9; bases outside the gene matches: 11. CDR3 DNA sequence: TGTGCCAGCAGCTCCTCGGCGGGGGACCAGGCCCAGTACTTC. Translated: CASSSSAGDQAQYF.

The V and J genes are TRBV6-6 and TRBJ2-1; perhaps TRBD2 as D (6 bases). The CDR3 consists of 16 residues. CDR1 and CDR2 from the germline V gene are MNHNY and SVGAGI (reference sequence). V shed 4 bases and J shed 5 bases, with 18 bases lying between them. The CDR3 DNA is TGTGCCAGCAGTTTTAGGGTCGGGAGATCCCACAATGAGCAGTTCTTC. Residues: CASSFRVGRSHNEQFF.

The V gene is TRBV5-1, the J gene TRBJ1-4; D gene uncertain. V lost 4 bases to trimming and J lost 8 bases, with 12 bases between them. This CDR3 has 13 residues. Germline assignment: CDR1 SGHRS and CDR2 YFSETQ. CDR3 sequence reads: CASSETGWEKLFF. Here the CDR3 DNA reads TGCGCCAGCAGCGAGACTGGTTGGGAAAAACTGTTTTTT.

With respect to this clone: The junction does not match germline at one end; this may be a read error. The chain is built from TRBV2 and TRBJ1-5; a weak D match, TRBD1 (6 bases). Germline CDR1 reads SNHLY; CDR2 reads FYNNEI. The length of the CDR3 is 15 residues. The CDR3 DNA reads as TGTGCCAGCATTGAAGGGGGGGGCGACGGCCAGCCCCAGCATTTT. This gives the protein CASIEGGGDGQPQHF.